These T cell receptor beta chains were read from a single sample in a study of blood T cell repertoires in COVID-19. Data came from immunoSEQ multiplex PCR; TCRdb stores just in-frame clones and leaves some out. Among about 160,000 clones listed, about 85% were seen once. The sequenced sample consisted of peripheral blood. The receptors here all came from a woman between 50 and 59 years old with COVID-19, enrolled during active disease. CDR3s include the opening cysteine and the closing phenylalanine or tryptophan. A D gene is named only where the DNA matches it firmly. Some rows mark clone size as missing; the rest say once, few, many or name a class of expanded clone.

size: -
V: TRBV2
D: -
J: TRBJ1-2
DNA: TGTGCCAGCAGAGGCCTCGGGGGAGACTATGGCTACACCTTC
CDR3: CASRGLGGDYGYTF

size: -
V: TRBV14
D: -
J: TRBJ1-6
DNA: TGTGCCAGCGCCGGGACAAATAATTCACCCCTCCACTTT
CDR3: CASAGTNNSPLHF

size: -
V: TRBV28
D: -
J: TRBJ2-1
DNA: TGTGCCAGCAACTCCAGGGGTAATGAGCAGTTCTTC
CDR3: CASNSRGNEQFF

size: -
V: TRBV12-5
D: -
J: TRBJ1-3
DNA: TGTGCTAGTGGTTTTGGCCCAGTGTCCTCCGGAAACACCATATATTTT
CDR3: CASGFGPVSSGNTIYF

size: -
V: TRBV18
D: -
J: TRBJ2-1
DNA: TGTGCCAGCTCCAAAACAGAGGGGGCCTACAATGAGCAGTTCTTC
CDR3: CASSKTEGAYNEQFF

size: -
V: TRBV6-5
D: TRBD1
J: TRBJ1-1
DNA: TGTGCCAGCAACCATCAGGGGGCTGAAGCTTTCTTT
CDR3: CASNHQGAEAFF

size: -
V: TRBV5-1
D: TRBD2
J: TRBJ2-1
DNA: TGCGCCAGCAGCTTGCAGCGGGGGGCAAACAATGAGCAGTTCTTC
CDR3: CASSLQRGANNEQFF

size: -
V: TRBV30
D: TRBD2
J: TRBJ2-5
DNA: TGTGCCTGGAGTACACTAGCGGGGGGGCGAGAGACCCAGTACTTC
CDR3: CAWSTLAGGRETQYF

size: -
V: TRBV9
D: TRBD1
J: TRBJ2-1
DNA: TGTGCCAGCAGCGTCCAACAGGGGCCCTACAATGAGCAGTTCTTC
CDR3: CASSVQQGPYNEQFF

size: -
V: TRBV3-1/TRBV3-2
D: -
J: TRBJ1-2
DNA: TGTGCCAGCAGCCAAGATCATCTTAGGATGGGGCTTCGGAATGGCTACACCTTC
CDR3: CASSQDHLRMGLRNGYTF

size: -
V: TRBV15
D: TRBD1
J: TRBJ1-2
DNA: TGTGCCACCAGCAACCCCGGGACAGCCTATGGCTACACCTTC
CDR3: CATSNPGTAYGYTF

size: once
V: TRBV5-1
D: -
J: TRBJ2-3
DNA: TGCGCCAGCAGCTTGCGAACGGGGATTGTGAACCAAATGGGGAATGCAGATACGCAGTATTTT
CDR3: CASSLRTGIVNQMGNADTQYF

size: -
V: TRBV5-1
D: TRBD1
J: TRBJ2-2
DNA: TGCGCCAGCAGCACGTTGACAGGGGACACCGGGGAGCTGTTTTTT
CDR3: CASSTLTGDTGELFF

size: once
V: TRBV3-1/TRBV3-2
D: TRBD2
J: TRBJ2-1
DNA: TGTGCCAGTACGGGACTAGCGGGCTTAAGCTCCTACAATGAGCAGTTCTTC
CDR3: CASTGLAGLSSYNEQFF

size: -
V: TRBV2
D: TRBD2
J: TRBJ2-7
DNA: TGTGCCAGCAGTCCGGGACTAGCTACCTACGAGCAGTACTTC
CDR3: CASSPGLATYEQYF

size: once
V: TRBV10-3
D: -
J: TRBJ2-7
DNA: TGTGCCATCAGCACACCGGCTCGGCTTGGCGGTGAGCAGTACTTC
CDR3: CAISTPARLGGEQYF

size: -
V: TRBV6-5
D: TRBD1
J: TRBJ1-1
DNA: TGTGCCAGCAGTACCCCGGACAGGGTAAACACTGAAGCTTTCTTT
CDR3: CASSTPDRVNTEAFF

size: -
V: TRBV5-1
D: TRBD2
J: TRBJ2-7
DNA: TGCGCCAGCAGCTTGGCTGGGGGGGATTACGAGCAGTACTTC
CDR3: CASSLAGGDYEQYF

size: -
V: TRBV7-2
D: TRBD2
J: TRBJ2-5
DNA: TGTGCCAGCAGCTTAGATAGTAGCGGGGGGCTAGGGACCCAGTACTTC
CDR3: CASSLDSSGGLGTQYF

size: -
V: TRBV5-1
D: -
J: TRBJ1-1
DNA: TGCGCCAGCAGTTCGGATGTCAGGAGGACTGAAGCTTTCTTT
CDR3: CASSSDVRRTEAFF

size: -
V: TRBV27
D: TRBD1
J: TRBJ1-2
DNA: TGTGCCAGCAGTTTAGTAGACAGGGGGGGAGGCTACACCTTC
CDR3: CASSLVDRGGGYTF

size: -
V: TRBV10-3
D: TRBD1
J: TRBJ2-1
DNA: TGTGCCATCAAAGAGACAGGGGACAATGAGCAGTTCTTC
CDR3: CAIKETGDNEQFF

size: -
V: TRBV27
D: TRBD2
J: TRBJ2-1
DNA: TGTGCCAGCAGGGCCTTGGGACTAGCGGGGAAGAGCTCCTACAATGAGCAGTTCTTC
CDR3: CASRALGLAGKSSYNEQFF

size: -
V: TRBV13
D: -
J: TRBJ2-7
DNA: TGTGCCAGCAGCTTAGGCCCAACCTACGAGCAGTACTTC
CDR3: CASSLGPTYEQYF

size: -
V: TRBV7-9
D: TRBD2
J: TRBJ2-7
DNA: TGTGCCAGCAGCCCTAGCGGGGGCCTGAGCTCCTACGAGCAGTACTTC
CDR3: CASSPSGGLSSYEQYF

size: -
V: TRBV19
D: TRBD2
J: TRBJ2-1
DNA: TGTGCCAGTAGTCGGGGGGGCACGGGGCAGTTCTTC
CDR3: CASSRGGTGQFF

size: -
V: TRBV6-5
D: -
J: TRBJ1-5
DNA: TGTGCCAGCATGTGGAACAGGCCTAGCAATCAGCCCCAGCATTTT
CDR3: CASMWNRPSNQPQHF

size: -
V: TRBV2
D: TRBD2
J: TRBJ2-1
DNA: TGTGCCAGCAGTGGACTGATAGCGGGTGTCTCCTACAATGAGCAGTTCTTC
CDR3: CASSGLIAGVSYNEQFF

size: -
V: TRBV5-6
D: -
J: TRBJ1-2
DNA: TGTGCCAGCAGCTTGGACAGAACTAACTATGGCTACACCTTC
CDR3: CASSLDRTNYGYTF

size: -
V: TRBV5-6
D: -
J: TRBJ1-1
DNA: TGTGCCAGCAGGGGGGGGCAGGCGGAAGCTTTCTTT
CDR3: CASRGGQAEAFF

size: -
V: TRBV4-1
D: TRBD1
J: TRBJ2-1
DNA: TGCGCCAGCACTCTAACCGGGACAGGGGCAAACAATGAGCAGTTCTTC
CDR3: CASTLTGTGANNEQFF

size: -
V: TRBV28
D: -
J: TRBJ2-7
DNA: TGTGCCAGCAGTACGCCCGGTACAGCCTACGAGCAGTACTTC
CDR3: CASSTPGTAYEQYF

size: -
V: TRBV19
D: -
J: TRBJ2-7
DNA: TGTGCCAGTAGTAGGACCTCGGACAGTGCCTACGAGCAGTACTTC
CDR3: CASSRTSDSAYEQYF

size: once
V: TRBV7-9
D: -
J: TRBJ1-3
DNA: TGTGCCAGCAGCGGGACAATCTCTGGAAACACCATATATTTT
CDR3: CASSGTISGNTIYF

size: -
V: TRBV5-4
D: TRBD1
J: TRBJ1-1
DNA: TGTGCCAGCAGCTTCGCGCAGGGGGCTGGTGAAGCTTTCTTT
CDR3: CASSFAQGAGEAFF

size: -
V: TRBV30
D: TRBD1
J: TRBJ1-3
DNA: TGTGCCTGGCAAATTGGACAGGGTACAAACACCATATATTTT
CDR3: CAWQIGQGTNTIYF

size: -
V: TRBV24-1
D: -
J: TRBJ2-1
DNA: TGTGCCACCAGTGATCGGGGGACGAATGAGCAGTTCTTC
CDR3: CATSDRGTNEQFF

size: -
V: TRBV27
D: TRBD2
J: TRBJ2-2
DNA: TGTGCCAGCAGTTCACAGGGACTAGCGGGGGGGTCCACCGGGGAGCTGTTTTTT
CDR3: CASSSQGLAGGSTGELFF

size: -
V: TRBV7-9
D: -
J: TRBJ1-3
DNA: TGTGCCAGCAGCCCGGGGAGGACCTCTGGAAACACCATATATTTT
CDR3: CASSPGRTSGNTIYF

size: -
V: TRBV7-2
D: TRBD2
J: TRBJ2-7
DNA: TGTGCCAGCAGCCGTTCGAGCGGGGGCAGTGTCTACGAGCAGTACTTC
CDR3: CASSRSSGGSVYEQYF

size: -
V: TRBV10-3
D: TRBD1
J: TRBJ1-2
DNA: TGTGCCATCAGTGAGCGGACAGGGGAGTCTGGCTACACCTTC
CDR3: CAISERTGESGYTF

size: -
V: TRBV3-1/TRBV3-2
D: TRBD1
J: TRBJ1-2
DNA: TGTGCCAGCAGCCAGGGACAGGGCTGGTATGGCTACACCTTC
CDR3: CASSQGQGWYGYTF

size: -
V: TRBV3-1/TRBV3-2
D: TRBD1
J: TRBJ2-6
DNA: TGTGCCAGCAGCCAATGGGGACAGGGGGCGGGGGCCAACGTCCTGACTTTC
CDR3: CASSQWGQGAGANVLTF

size: -
V: TRBV19
D: TRBD1
J: TRBJ2-7
DNA: TGTGCCAGTAGTAAGGAAGGGGGCCCCTACGAGCAGTACTTC
CDR3: CASSKEGGPYEQYF

size: -
V: TRBV7-2
D: TRBD1
J: TRBJ1-1
DNA: TGTGCCAGCAGCTTAGCGGACAGGGGGTCCGTTTACTGGGATCTAATGAACACTGAAGCTTTCTTT
CDR3: CASSLADRGSVYWDLMNTEAFF

size: -
V: TRBV19
D: TRBD1
J: TRBJ1-6
DNA: TGTGCCAGTAGTGTCCGGGACAGGGGGAGAGGTAATTCACCCCTCCACTTT
CDR3: CASSVRDRGRGNSPLHF

size: -
V: TRBV2
D: TRBD2
J: TRBJ2-3
DNA: TGTGCCAGCAGTGGGAGCGGGGGGGCCTTACGTTTTCCAGATACGCAGTATTTT
CDR3: CASSGSGGALRFPDTQYF

size: -
V: TRBV2
D: TRBD1
J: TRBJ1-1
DNA: TGTGCCAGCAGTCGAGGGACAGGGTATACTGAAGCTTTCTTT
CDR3: CASSRGTGYTEAFF

size: -
V: TRBV5-4
D: -
J: TRBJ2-7
DNA: TGTGCCAGCAGCTTGGTCGGCGGCGCCCTAGAGCAGTACTTC
CDR3: CASSLVGGALEQYF

size: -
V: TRBV5-1
D: TRBD1
J: TRBJ2-5
DNA: TGCGCCAGCAGCTCGACCCAGACAGGGGGCGAGACCCAGTACTTC
CDR3: CASSSTQTGGETQYF

size: -
V: TRBV5-1
D: TRBD1
J: TRBJ2-1
DNA: TGCGCCAGCAGCAGGACCGCCGGGACAGGGGACTACAATGAGCAGTTCTTC
CDR3: CASSRTAGTGDYNEQFF

size: -
V: TRBV19
D: -
J: TRBJ1-1
DNA: TGTGCCAGTATACGGACTGGAGGGGTACCTGAAGCTTTCTTT
CDR3: CASIRTGGVPEAFF

size: -
V: TRBV6-6
D: -
J: TRBJ2-5
DNA: TGTGCCAGCAAGGGAGGGGGGCAGGAGACCCAGTACTTC
CDR3: CASKGGGQETQYF

size: -
V: TRBV2
D: -
J: TRBJ2-5
DNA: TGTGCCAGCAGTCCCAGGGGTCGAGAGACCCAGTACTTC
CDR3: CASSPRGRETQYF

size: -
V: TRBV11-1
D: -
J: TRBJ1-6
DNA: TGTGCCAGCAGCTTAGCGATGGGACACAACGAGCGATCACCCCTCCACTTT
CDR3: CASSLAMGHNERSPLHF

size: -
V: TRBV5-1
D: -
J: TRBJ1-3
DNA: TGCGCCAGCAGCTACCGTAGGAGCTCTGGAAACACCATATATTTT
CDR3: CASSYRRSSGNTIYF